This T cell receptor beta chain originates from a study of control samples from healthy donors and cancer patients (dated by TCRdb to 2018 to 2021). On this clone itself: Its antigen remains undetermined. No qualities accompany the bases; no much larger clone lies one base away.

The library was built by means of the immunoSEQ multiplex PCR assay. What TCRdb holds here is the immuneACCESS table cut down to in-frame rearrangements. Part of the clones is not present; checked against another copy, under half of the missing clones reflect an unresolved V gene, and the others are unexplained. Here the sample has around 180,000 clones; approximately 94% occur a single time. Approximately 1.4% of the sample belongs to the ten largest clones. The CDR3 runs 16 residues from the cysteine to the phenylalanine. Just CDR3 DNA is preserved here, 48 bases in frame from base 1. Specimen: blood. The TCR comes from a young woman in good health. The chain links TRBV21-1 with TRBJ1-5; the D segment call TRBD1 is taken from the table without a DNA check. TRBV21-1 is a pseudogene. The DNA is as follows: TGTGCCAGCAGTAGAACCGGGACAGGGGAGGAACAGCCCCAGCATTTT. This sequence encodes CASSRTGTGEEQPQHF.